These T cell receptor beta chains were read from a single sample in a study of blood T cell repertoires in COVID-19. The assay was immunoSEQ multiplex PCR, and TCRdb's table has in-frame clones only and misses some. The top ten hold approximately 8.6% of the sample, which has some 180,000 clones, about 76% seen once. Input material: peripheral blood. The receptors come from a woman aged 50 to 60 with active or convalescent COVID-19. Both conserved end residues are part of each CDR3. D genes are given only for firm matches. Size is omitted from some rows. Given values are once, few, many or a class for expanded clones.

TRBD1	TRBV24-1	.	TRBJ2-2	TGTGCCACCAGTGATTCCCCGGGACAGGGCAACACCGGGGAGCTGTTTTTT	CATSDSPGQGNTGELFF
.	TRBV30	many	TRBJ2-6	TGTGCCTGGAGGGGGGCCTCTGGGGCCAACGTCCTGACTTTC	CAWRGASGANVLTF
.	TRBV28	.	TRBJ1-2	TGTGCCAGCAGTGCGGACTCTCATGGGGGCTACACCTTC	CASSADSHGGYTF
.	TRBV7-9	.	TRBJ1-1	TGTGCCAGCAGATCGGGGGGGTGGAACACTGAAGCTTTCTTT	CASRSGGWNTEAFF
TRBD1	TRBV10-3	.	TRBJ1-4	TGTGCCATCAGTGAGGGACAGGACTATAATGAAAAACTGTTTTTT	CAISEGQDYNEKLFF
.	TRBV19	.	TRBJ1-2	TGTGCCAGTAGTATAGGTCACAGCTCCAGCTATGGCTACACCTTC	CASSIGHSSSYGYTF
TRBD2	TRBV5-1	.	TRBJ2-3	TGCGCCAGCAGCAGAGCCCGACCGGGACTAGCGGGGGGGAACCAAACAGATACGCAGTATTTT	CASSRARPGLAGGNQTDTQYF
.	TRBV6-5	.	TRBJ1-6	TGTGCCAGCAGTTACGGCGACAGGCGTTATAATTCACCCCTCCACTTT	CASSYGDRRYNSPLHF
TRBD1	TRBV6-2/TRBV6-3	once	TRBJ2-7	TGTGCCAGCAGTTACGGTCAGGGGGCCTACGAGCAGTACTTC	CASSYGQGAYEQYF
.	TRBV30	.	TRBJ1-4	TGTGCCTGGAGTGCCGGGGAAAAACTGTTTTTT	CAWSAGEKLFF
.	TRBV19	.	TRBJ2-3	TGTGCCAGTAGAAACCGCGGACAGTCGGGCACAGATACGCAGTATTTT	CASRNRGQSGTDTQYF
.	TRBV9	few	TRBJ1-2	TGTGCCAGCAGCGTAGACCCCGGGATGGATGGCTACACCTTC	CASSVDPGMDGYTF
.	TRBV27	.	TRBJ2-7	TGTGCCAGCAGTCACCAACCTAACTCCTACGAGCAGTACTTC	CASSHQPNSYEQYF
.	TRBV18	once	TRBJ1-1	TGTGCCAGCTCACCACAAACGGAGCAACCTGAAGCTTTCTTT	CASSPQTEQPEAFF